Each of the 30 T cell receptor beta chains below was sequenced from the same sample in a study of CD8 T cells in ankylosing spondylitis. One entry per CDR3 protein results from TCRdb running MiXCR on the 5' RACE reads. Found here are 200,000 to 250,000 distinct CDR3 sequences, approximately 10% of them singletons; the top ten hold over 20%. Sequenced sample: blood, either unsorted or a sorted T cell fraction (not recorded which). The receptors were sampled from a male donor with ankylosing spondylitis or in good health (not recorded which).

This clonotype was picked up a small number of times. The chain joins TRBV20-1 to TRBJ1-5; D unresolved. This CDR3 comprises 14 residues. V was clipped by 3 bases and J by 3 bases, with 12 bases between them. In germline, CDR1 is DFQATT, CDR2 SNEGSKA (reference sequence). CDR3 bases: TGCAGTGCTAGGGTTCCAGGAAACAATCAGCCCCAGCATTTT. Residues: CSARVPGNNQPQHF.

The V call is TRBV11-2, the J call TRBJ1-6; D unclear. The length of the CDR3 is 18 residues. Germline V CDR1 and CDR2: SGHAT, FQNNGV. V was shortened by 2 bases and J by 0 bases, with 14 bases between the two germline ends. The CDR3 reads CASSLFGGRVSYNSPLHF. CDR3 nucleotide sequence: TGTGCCAGCAGCTTATTCGGCGGGCGGGTCTCCTATAATTCACCCCTCCACTTT.

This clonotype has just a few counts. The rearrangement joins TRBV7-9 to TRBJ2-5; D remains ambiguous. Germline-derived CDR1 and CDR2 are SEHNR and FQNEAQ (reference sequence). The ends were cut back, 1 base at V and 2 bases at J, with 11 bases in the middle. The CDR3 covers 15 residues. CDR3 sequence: CASSLVERFQETQYF. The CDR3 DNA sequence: TGTGCCAGCAGCTTAGTGGAAAGATTTCAAGAGACCCAGTACTTC.

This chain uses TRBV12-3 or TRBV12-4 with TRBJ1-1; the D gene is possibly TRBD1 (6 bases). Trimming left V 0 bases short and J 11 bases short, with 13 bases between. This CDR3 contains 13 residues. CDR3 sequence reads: CASSLALQGSAFF. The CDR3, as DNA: TGTGCCAGCAGTTTAGCCTTACAGGGTTCGGCTTTCTTT.

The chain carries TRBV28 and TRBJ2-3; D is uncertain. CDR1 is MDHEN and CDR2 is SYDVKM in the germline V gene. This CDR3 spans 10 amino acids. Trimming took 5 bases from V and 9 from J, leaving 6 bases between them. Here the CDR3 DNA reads TGTGCCAGCAGTAGGAACACGCAGTATTTT. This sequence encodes CASSRNTQYF.

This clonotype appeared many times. CDR3 region: CATSNHLDTAYEQYF. As DNA, the CDR3 is TGTGCCACCAGCAACCACCTCGACACTGCCTACGAGCAGTACTTC. The V and J genes are TRBV15 and TRBJ2-7, with D uncertain. V was cut by 4 bases and J by 2 bases, with 15 bases left in between. The CDR3 runs 15 residues. CDR1 and CDR2 from the germline V gene are LNHNV and YYDKDF (reference sequence).

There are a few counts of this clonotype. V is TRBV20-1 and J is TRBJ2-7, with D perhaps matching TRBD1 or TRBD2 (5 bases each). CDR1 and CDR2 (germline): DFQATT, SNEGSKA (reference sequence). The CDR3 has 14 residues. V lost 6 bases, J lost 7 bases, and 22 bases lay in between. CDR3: CSAGRRGRSLEQYF. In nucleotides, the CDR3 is TGCAGTGCAGGACGAAGGGGACGCTCTTTAGAGCAGTACTTC.

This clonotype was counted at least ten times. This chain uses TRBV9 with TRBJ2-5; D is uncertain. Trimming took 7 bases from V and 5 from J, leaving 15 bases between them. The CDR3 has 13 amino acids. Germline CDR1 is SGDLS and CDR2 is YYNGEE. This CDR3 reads CASSFGRVETQYF. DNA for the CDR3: TGTGCCAGCTCCTTTGGTAGGGTTGAGACCCAGTACTTC.

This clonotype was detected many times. CDR3 sequence reads: CASSTGTQSYEQYF. CDR3 bases: TGTGCCAGCAGTACCGGGACACAGTCCTACGAGCAGTACTTC. The chain employs TRBV12-3 or TRBV12-4 and TRBJ2-7; possibly TRBD1 for D (6 bases). Trimming removed 5 bases at V and 1 base at J, with 12 bases between. The CDR3 runs 14 residues.

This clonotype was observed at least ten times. CDR3 nucleotide sequence: TGTGCCAGCACCGCCTCGGGACAGGGGCCATCTAACTATGGCTACACCTTC. Translating it yields CASTASGQGPSNYGYTF. The chain employs TRBV5-8 and TRBJ1-2; 10 bases map to TRBD1. The CDR3 is made up of 17 amino acids. The trim removed 6 bases at V and 0 bases at J, leaving 11 bases unmatched. Germline V gene data show CDR1 as SGHTS and CDR2 as YDEGEE.

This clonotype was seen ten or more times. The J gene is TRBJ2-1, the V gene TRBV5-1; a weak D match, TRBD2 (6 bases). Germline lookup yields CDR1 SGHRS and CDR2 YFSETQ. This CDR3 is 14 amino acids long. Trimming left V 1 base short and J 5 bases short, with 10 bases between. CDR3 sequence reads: CASSLRGLNNEQFF. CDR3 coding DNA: TGCGCCAGCAGCTTGAGGGGACTTAACAATGAGCAGTTCTTC.

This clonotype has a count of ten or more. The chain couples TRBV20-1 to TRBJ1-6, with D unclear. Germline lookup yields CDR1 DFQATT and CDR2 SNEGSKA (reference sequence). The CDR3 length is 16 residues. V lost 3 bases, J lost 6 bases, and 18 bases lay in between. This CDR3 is CSASRLASTSNSPLHF. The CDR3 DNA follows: TGCAGTGCTAGCAGGTTGGCATCAACTTCTAATTCACCCCTCCACTTT.

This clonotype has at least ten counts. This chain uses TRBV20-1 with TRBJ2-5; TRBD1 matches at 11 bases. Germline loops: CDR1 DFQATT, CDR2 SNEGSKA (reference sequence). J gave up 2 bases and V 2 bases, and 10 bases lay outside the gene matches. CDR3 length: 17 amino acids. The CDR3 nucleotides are TGCAGTGCTAGACCCCCTGGGACAGGGGGTTCTCAAGAGACCCAGTACTTC. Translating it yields CSARPPGTGGSQETQYF.

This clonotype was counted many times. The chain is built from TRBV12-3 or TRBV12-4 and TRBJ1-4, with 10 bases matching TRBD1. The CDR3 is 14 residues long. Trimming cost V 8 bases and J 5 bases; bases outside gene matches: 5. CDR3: CASHRQGANEKLFF. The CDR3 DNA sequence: TGTGCCAGCCATCGACAGGGGGCGAATGAAAAACTGTTTTTT.

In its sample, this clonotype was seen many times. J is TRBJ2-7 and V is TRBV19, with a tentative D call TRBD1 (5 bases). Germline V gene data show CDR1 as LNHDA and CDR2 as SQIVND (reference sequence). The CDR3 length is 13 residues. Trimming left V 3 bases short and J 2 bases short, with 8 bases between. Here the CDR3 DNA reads TGTGCCAGTAGTATGTCACAGGCCTACGAGCAGTACTTC. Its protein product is CASSMSQAYEQYF.

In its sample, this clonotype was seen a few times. CDR3 nucleotide sequence: TGTGCCAGCTCACCATCGGCGACAGGGGATTGGAATTCACCCCTCCACTTT. Amino acid sequence: CASSPSATGDWNSPLHF. This chain links TRBV18 with TRBJ1-6, with 8 positions matching TRBD1. The CDR3 totals 17 residues. Germline CDR1 is KGHSH and CDR2 is LQKENI. Trimming cost V 2 bases and J 7 bases; bases outside gene matches: 10.

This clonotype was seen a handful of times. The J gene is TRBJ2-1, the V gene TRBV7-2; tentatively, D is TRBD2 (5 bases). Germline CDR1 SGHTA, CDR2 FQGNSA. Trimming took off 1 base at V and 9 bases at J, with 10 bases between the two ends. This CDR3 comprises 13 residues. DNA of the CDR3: TGTGCCAGCAGCTTAGGAATACTAGGTGAGCAGTTCTTC. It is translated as CASSLGILGEQFF. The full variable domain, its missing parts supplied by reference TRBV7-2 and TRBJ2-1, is GAGVSQSPSNKVTEKGKDVELRCDPISGHTALYWYRQSLGQGLEFLIYFQGNSAPDKSGLPSDRFSAERTGGSVSTLTIQRTQQEDSAVYLCASSLGILGEQFFGPGTRLTVL.

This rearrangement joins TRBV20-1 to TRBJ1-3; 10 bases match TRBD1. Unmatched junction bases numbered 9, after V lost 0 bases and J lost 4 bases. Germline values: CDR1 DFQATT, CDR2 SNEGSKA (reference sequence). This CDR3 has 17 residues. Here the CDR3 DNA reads TGCAGTGCTAGAGATTGGGGGGGGACAGGGGCAGGAAACACCATATATTTT. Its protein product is CSARDWGGTGAGNTIYF.

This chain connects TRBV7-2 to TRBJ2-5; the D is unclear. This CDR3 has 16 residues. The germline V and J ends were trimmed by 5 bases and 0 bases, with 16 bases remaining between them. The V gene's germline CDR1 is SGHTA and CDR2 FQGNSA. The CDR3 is CASSPLAAGYQETQYF. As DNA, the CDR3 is TGTGCCAGCAGCCCACTCGCGGCAGGATACCAAGAGACCCAGTACTTC. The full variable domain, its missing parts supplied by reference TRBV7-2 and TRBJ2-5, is GAGVSQSPSNKVTEKGKDVELRCDPISGHTALYWYRQSLGQGLEFLIYFQGNSAPDKSGLPSDRFSAERTGGSVSTLTIQRTQQEDSAVYLCASSPLAAGYQETQYFGPGTRLLVL.

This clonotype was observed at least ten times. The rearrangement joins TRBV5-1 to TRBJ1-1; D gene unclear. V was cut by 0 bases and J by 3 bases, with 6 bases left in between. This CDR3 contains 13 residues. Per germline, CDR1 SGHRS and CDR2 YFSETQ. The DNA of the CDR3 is TGCGCCAGCAGCTTGGTCGGGGACACTGAAGCTTTCTTT. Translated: CASSLVGDTEAFF.

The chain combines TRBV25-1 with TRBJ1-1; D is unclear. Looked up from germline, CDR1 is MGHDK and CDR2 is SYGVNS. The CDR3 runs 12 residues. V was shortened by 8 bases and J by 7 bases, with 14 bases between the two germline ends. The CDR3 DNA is TGTGCCAGCGGGGTGAGTTTCGGTGAAGCTTTCTTT. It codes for CASGVSFGEAFF.

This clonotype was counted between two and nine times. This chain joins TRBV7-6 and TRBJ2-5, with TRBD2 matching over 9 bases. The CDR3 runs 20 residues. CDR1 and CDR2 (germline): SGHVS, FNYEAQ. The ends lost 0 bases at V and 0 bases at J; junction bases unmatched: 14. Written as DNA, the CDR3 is TGTGCCAGCAGCTTAGCGCTCGAGGCTAGCGGGGCAGCCTACCAAGAGACCCAGTACTTC. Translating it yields CASSLALEASGAAYQETQYF.

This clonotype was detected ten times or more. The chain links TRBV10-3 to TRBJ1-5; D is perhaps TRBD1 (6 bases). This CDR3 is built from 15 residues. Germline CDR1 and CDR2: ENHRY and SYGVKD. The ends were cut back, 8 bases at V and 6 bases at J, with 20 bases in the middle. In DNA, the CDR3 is TGTGCCATCTCCGAGGGGGGGGTCGTGGGTCAGCCCCAGCATTTT. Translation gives CAISEGGVVGQPQHF.

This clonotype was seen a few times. CDR3 loop: CASNVRGDEDEQFF. The CDR3 DNA follows: TGTGCCAGCAACGTGCGGGGGGATGAGGATGAGCAGTTCTTC. The chain links TRBV7-2 to TRBJ2-1; 8 bases map to TRBD2. There are 14 residues in the CDR3. The V and J ends lost 7 bases and 8 bases, in that order; junction bases with no gene match: 10. Germline V gene lookup returns CDR1 SGHTA and CDR2 FQGNSA.

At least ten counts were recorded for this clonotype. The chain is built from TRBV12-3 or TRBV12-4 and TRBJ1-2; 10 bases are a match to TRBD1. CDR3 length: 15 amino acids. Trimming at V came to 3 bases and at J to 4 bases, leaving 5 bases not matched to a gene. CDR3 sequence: CASSFTGQGTYGYTF. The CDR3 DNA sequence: TGTGCCAGCAGTTTTACGGGACAGGGGACCTATGGCTACACCTTC.

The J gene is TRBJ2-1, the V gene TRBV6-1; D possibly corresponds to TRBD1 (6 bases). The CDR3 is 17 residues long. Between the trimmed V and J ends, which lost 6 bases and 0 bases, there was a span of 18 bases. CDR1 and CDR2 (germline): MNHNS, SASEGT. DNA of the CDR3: TGTGCCAGCAGCTCCCCCGAGGGGGTGGGCTCCTACAATGAGCAGTTCTTC. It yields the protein CASSSPEGVGSYNEQFF.

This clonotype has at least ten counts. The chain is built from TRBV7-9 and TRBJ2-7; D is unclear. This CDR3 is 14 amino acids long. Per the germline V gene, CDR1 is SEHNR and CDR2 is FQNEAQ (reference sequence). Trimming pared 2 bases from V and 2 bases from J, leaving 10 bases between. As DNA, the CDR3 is TGTGCCAGCAGCTTATTCGCCGAAGCCTACGAGCAGTACTTC. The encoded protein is CASSLFAEAYEQYF.

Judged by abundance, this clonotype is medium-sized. The DNA for the CDR3 is TGTGCCAGCAGTCCACAGGTCGGATTGGGTGGCTACACCTTC. It translates to CASSPQVGLGGYTF. This rearrangement joins TRBV12-3 or TRBV12-4 to TRBJ1-2, with D possibly being TRBD1 (5 bases). The CDR3 sequence is 14 residues long. V was cut by 5 bases and J by 7 bases, with 17 bases left in between.

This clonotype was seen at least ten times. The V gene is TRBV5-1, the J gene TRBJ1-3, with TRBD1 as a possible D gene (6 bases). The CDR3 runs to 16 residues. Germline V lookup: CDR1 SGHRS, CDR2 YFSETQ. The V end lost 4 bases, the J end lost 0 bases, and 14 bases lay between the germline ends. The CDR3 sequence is CASSTAGHLSGNTIYF. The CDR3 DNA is TGCGCCAGCAGCACCGCGGGACACCTCTCTGGAAACACCATATATTTT.

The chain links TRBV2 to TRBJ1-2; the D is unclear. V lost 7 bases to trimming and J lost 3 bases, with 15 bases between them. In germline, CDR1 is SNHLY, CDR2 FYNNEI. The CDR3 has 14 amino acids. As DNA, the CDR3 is TGTGCCAGCACCTCGACATGGTTGGACTATGGCTACACCTTC. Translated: CASTSTWLDYGYTF.